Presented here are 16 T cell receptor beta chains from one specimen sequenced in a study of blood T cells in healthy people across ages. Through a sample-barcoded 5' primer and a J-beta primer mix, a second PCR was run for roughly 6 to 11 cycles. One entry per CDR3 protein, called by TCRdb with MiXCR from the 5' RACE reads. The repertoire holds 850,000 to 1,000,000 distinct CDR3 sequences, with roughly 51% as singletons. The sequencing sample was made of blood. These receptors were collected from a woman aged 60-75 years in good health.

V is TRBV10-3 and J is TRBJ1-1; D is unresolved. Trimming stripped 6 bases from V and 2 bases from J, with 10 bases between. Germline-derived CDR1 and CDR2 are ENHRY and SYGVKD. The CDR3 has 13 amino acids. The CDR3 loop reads CAISLTENTEAFF. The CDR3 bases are TGTGCCATCAGCCTTACAGAAAACACTGAAGCTTTCTTT.

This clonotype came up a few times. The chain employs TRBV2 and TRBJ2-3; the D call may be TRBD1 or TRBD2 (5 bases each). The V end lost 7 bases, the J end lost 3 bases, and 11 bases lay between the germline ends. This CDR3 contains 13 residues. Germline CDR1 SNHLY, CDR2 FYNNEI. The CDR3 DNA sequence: TGTGCCAGCAAGGGACGGATAACAGATACGCAGTATTTT. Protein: CASKGRITDTQYF.

The chain's CDR3 is CASSETGFYEQYF. CDR3 in DNA: TGTGCCAGCTCAGAGACAGGGTTTTACGAGCAGTACTTC. The V gene is TRBV18, the J gene TRBJ2-7; TRBD1 matches at 7 bases. Germline V gives CDR1 KGHSH, CDR2 LQKENI. There are 13 residues in the CDR3. The V segment lost 5 bases and the J segment 4 bases; nucleotides outside the gene matches: 5.

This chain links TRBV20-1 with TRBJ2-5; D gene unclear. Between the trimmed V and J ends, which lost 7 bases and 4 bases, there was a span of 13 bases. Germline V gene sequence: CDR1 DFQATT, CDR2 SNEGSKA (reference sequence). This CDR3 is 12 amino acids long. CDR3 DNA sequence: TGCAGTGGAGAACAAGGTCCAGAGACCCAGTACTTC. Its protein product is CSGEQGPETQYF.

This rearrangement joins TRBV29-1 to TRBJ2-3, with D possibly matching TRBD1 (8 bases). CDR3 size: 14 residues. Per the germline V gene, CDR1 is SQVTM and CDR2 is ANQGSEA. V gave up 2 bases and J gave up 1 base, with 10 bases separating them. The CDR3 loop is CSVETGGGTDTQYF. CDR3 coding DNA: TGCAGCGTTGAAACAGGGGGGGGCACAGATACGCAGTATTTT.

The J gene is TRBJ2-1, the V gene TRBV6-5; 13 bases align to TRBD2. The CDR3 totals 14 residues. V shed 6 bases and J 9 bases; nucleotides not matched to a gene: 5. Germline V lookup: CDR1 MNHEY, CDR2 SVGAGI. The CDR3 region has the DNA TGTGCCAGCAGCCGGACTAGCGGGAGATCTGAGCAGTTCTTC. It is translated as CASSRTSGRSEQFF.

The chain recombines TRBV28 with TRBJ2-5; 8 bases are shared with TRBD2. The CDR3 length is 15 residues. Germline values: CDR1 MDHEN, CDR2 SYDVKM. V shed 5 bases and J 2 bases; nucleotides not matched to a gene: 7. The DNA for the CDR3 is TGTGCCAGCAGTCCAACCGGACTAGCTCAAGAGACCCAGTACTTC. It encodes CASSPTGLAQETQYF.

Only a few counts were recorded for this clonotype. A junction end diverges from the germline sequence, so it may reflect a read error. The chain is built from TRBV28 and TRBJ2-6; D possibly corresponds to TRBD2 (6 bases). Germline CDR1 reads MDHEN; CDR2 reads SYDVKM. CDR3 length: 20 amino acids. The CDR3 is CASSLYVRRGRISGANVLTF. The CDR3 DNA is TGTGCCAGTAGTTTATATGTTAGGCGGGGACGGATCTCTGGGGCCAACGTCCTGACTTTC.

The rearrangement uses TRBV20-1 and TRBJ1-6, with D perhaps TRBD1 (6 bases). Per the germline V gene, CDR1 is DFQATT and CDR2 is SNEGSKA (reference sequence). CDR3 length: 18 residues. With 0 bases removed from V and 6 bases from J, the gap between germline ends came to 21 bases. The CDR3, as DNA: TGCAGTGCTAGAGAAGGGGGAGGGACCCTGTTTGGTAATTCACCCCTCCACTTT. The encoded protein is CSAREGGGTLFGNSPLHF.

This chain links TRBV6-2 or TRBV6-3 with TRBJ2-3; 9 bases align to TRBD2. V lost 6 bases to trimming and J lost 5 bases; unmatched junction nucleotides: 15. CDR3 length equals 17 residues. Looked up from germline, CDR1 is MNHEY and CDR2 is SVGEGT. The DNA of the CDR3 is TGTGCCAGCAGCCCACTTTATCGGCGGGAGGGCAAAGATACGCAGTATTTT. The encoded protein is CASSPLYRREGKDTQYF.

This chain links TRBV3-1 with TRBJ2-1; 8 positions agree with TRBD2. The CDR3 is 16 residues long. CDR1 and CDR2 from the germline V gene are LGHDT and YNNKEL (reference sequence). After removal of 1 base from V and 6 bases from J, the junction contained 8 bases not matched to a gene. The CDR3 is CASSQVSGGPSNEQFF. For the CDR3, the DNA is TGTGCCAGCAGCCAAGTTTCGGGAGGGCCAAGCAATGAGCAGTTCTTC.

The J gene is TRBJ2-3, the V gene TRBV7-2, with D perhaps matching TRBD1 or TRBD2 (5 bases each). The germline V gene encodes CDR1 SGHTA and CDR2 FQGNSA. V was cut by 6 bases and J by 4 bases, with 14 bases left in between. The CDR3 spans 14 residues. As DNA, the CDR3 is TGTGCCAGCAGACGTGGGGGAGAAGCAGATACGCAGTATTTT. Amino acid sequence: CASRRGGEADTQYF.

The CDR3 sequence: CASSPRREGLGYEQYF. CDR3 DNA: TGTGCCAGCAGCCCGAGGCGGGAGGGCCTCGGATACGAGCAGTACTTC. The chain combines TRBV27 with TRBJ2-5, with 9 positions matching TRBD2. The better agreement between TRBJ2-7 and the DNA end casts doubt on the J call. CDR1 is MNHEY, CDR2 SMNVEV, per germline (reference sequence). This CDR3 has 16 amino acids.

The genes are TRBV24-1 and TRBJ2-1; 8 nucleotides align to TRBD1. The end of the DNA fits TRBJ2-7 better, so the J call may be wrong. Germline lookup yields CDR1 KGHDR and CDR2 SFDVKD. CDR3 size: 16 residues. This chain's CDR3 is CATSDRTGSSYNEQYF. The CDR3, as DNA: TGTGCCACCAGTGACCGGACAGGGAGCTCCTACAATGAGCAGTACTTC.

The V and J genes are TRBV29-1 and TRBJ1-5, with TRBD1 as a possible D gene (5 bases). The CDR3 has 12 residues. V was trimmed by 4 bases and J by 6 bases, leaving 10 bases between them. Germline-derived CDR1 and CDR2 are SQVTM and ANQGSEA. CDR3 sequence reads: CSVGAGSQPQHF. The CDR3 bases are TGCAGCGTTGGTGCAGGGTCTCAGCCCCAGCATTTT.

The CDR3: CASSSRLAGNLDTQYF. The DNA for the CDR3 is TGTGCCAGCAGCTCCCGACTAGCGGGAAATTTAGATACGCAGTATTTT. The chain links TRBV13 to TRBJ2-3; 11 bases line up with TRBD2. With 4 bases clipped from V and 5 bases from J, the junction kept 8 bases outside the gene matches. The CDR3 totals 16 residues. Germline assignment: CDR1 PRHDT and CDR2 FYEKMQ (reference sequence).